This TCR beta chain was captured by sequencing in a study of spatial heterogeneity in lung cancer. The sample's time point: sample taken at primary tumor resection. Extraction of whole RNA from tumor, nontumor lung or frozen PBMC preceded unsorted sequencing. TCRdb reprocessed the 5' RACE reads with MiXCR, giving one entry per CDR3 protein. The sample consists of 15,000 to 20,000 distinct CDR3 sequences, about a fifth of them appearing once. Trimming pared 2 bases from V and 0 bases from J, leaving 10 bases between. The CDR3 loop spans 15 amino acids. The chain is built from TRBV12-3 or TRBV12-4 and TRBJ1-1; D not certain. The receptor comes from a female donor with early-stage non-small cell lung cancer. Sequenced here: PBMCs, sampled at surgery. CDR3 nucleotides: TGTGCCAGCAGTTTACGGTCCCTGATGAACACTGAAGCTTTCTTT. It codes for CASSLRSLMNTEAFF.